This TCR beta chain was retrieved from a study of shared clonotypes between healthy human individuals. In regard to this clone: The antigen is not known.

Overall study findings and caveats: Memory subsets generally showed smaller estimated richness than naive subsets did.

When replicate PCRs were run on sorted subsets, they used 200 to 250 ng DNA, about 30,000 T cell genomes. TCRdb's table, derived via immunoSEQ multiplex PCR, lists solely in-frame clones and lacks some. The sample contains a few million clones, approximately 95% of which appear only once. The healthy adult donors were HIV-negative and reported no recent acute infections or vaccinations. Each donor was a Caucasian adult residing in Nashville, Tennessee. This CDR3 spans 17 amino acids. Trimming stripped 4 bases from V and 0 bases from J, with 15 bases between. CDR1 is MGHRA, CDR2 YSYEKL, per germline. The material sequenced was naive CD4+ T cells from PBMCs. The subset denotes: CD45RA+ positively selected. This clonotype was obtained from a man aged 18 to 29 in good health. Some clones in this sample may be carry-over from other donors' samples. This sequence joins TRBV4-1 and TRBJ2-2, with D possibly matching TRBD1 (6 bases). The CDR3 spells CASSPPEGQTNTGELFF. In nucleotides, the CDR3 is TGCGCCAGCAGCCCTCCAGAAGGACAGACGAACACCGGGGAGCTGTTTTTT.